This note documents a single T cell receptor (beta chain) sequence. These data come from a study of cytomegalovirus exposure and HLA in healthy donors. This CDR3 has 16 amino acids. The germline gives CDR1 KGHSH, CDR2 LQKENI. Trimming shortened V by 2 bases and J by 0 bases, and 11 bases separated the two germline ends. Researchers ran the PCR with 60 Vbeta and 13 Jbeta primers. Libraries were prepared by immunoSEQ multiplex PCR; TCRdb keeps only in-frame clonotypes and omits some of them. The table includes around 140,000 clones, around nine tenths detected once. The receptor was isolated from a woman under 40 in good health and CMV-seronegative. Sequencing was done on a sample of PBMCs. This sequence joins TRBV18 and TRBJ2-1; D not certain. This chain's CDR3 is CASSPLGPPSYNEQFF. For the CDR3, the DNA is TGTGCCAGCTCACCATTGGGCCCACCCTCCTACAATGAGCAGTTCTTC. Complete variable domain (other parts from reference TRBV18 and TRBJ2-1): NAGVMQNPRHLVRRRGQEARLRCSPMKGHSHVYWYRQLPEEGLKFMVYLQKENIIDESGMPKERFSAEFPKEGPSILRIQQVVRGDSAAYFCASSPLGPPSYNEQFFGPGTRLTVL.